The sequence of this T cell receptor (beta chain) was determined in a study of spatial heterogeneity in lung cancer. Noted time point: sample taken at primary tumor resection. TCRdb called the 5' RACE reads again in MiXCR, with one record for every CDR3 protein. The sample lists approximately 6,700 distinct CDR3 sequences, approximately 1.2% seen once, with 8.5% to 10% in the top ten. Study-level findings and limits: Tracking of tumor mutation counts was seen in expanded intratumoral alpha and beta TCR counts.

Within the sample, this clonotype is medium-sized (0.01 to 0.1%). As yet, its antigen is unknown. V shed 7 bases and J shed 2 bases, with 10 bases lying between them. Germline V lookup: CDR1 DFQATT, CDR2 SNEGSKA (reference sequence). This CDR3 has 12 residues. The input for sequencing was lung tumor tissue, taken at surgery. The chain couples TRBV20-1 to TRBJ2-3; unclear D gene. This TCR was recovered from a male donor with early-stage non-small cell lung cancer. CDR3 region: CSVNDLTDTQYF. The CDR3 DNA reads TGCAGTGTCAACGACCTCACAGATACGCAGTATTTT.